This T cell receptor (beta chain) was observed in a study of CD4 T cells in relation to SARS-CoV-2 and coronaviruses. The wider study: Convalescent patients were roughly 8 males and a few females; two were Hispanic.

The germline CDR1 and CDR2 sequences are SEHNR and FQNEAQ (reference sequence). V shed 8 bases and J shed 0 bases, with 14 bases lying between them. This CDR3 is built from 15 residues. Naive or memory CD4+ cells were cultured 1:1 with T cell-depleted PBMCs plus CEF. This clone was seen once. No antigen is known for it. TCRdb's table, derived via immunoSEQ multiplex PCR, lists solely in-frame clones and lacks some. The sample has about 41,000 clones; under 90% are singletons. The sequence derives from an adult with COVID-19. What was sequenced was naive CD4+ T cells from PBMCs, cultured in vitro. Stated subset: naive CD4+ T cells isolated by negative enrichment. The chain combines TRBV7-9 with TRBJ2-1; TRBD2 is a possible D gene (6 bases). Here the CDR3 DNA reads TGTGCCAGCCTGCTCCTAGCGTTCTCCTACAATGAGCAGTTCTTC. Translating gives CASLLLAFSYNEQFF.